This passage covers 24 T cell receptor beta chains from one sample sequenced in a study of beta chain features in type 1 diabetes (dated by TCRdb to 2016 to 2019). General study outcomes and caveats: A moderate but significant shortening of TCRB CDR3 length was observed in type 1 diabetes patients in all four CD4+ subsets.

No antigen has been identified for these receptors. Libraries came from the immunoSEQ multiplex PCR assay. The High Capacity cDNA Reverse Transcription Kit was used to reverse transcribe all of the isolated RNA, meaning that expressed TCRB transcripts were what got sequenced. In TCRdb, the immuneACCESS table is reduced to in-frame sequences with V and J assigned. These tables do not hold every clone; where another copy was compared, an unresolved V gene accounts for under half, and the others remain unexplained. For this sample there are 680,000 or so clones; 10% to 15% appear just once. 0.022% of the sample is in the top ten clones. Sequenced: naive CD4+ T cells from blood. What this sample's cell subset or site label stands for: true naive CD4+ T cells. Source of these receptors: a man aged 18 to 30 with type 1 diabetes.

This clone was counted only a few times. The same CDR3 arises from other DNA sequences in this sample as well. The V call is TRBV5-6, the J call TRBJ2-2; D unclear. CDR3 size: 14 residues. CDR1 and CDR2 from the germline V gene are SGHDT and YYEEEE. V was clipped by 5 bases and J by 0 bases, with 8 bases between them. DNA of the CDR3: TGTGCCAGCAGGCGGACGGCGAACACCGGGGAGCTGTTTTTT. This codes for CASRRTANTGELFF.

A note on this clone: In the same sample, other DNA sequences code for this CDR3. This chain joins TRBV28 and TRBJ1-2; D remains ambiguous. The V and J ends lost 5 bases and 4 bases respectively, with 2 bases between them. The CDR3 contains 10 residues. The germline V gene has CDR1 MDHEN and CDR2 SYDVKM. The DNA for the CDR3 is TGTGCCAGCAGTCGCTATGGCTACACCTTC. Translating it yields CASSRYGYTF.

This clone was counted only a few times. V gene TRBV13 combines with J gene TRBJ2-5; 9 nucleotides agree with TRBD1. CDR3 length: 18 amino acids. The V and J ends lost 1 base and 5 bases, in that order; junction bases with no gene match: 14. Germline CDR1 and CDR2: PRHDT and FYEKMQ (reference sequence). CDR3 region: CASSLAAFDGTGMETQYF. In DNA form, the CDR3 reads TGTGCCAGCAGCTTAGCCGCGTTTGACGGGACAGGGATGGAGACCCAGTACTTC.

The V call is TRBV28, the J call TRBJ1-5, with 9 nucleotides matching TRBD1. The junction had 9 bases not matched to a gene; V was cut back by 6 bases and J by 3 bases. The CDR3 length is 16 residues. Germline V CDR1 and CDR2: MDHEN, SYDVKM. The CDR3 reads CASRPRTGENNQPQHF. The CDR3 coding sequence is TGTGCCAGCAGACCTCGGACAGGGGAGAACAATCAGCCCCAGCATTTT.

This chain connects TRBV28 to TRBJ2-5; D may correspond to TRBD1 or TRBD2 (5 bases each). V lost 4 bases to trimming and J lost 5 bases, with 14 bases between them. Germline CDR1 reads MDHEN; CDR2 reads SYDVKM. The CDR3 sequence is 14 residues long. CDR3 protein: CASSSGTLRETQYF. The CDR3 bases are TGTGCCAGCAGTTCCGGGACCTTACGGGAGACCCAGTACTTC.

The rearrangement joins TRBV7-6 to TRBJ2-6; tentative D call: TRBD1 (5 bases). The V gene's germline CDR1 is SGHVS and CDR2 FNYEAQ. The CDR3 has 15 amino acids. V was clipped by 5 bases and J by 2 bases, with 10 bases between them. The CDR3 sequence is CASSRGQTGANVLTF. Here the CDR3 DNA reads TGTGCCAGCAGCCGAGGACAAACTGGGGCCAACGTCCTGACTTTC.

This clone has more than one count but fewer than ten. The CDR3 loop reads CASSLQGVPYEQYF. The CDR3 DNA follows: TGTGCCAGCTCACTTCAGGGGGTCCCCTACGAGCAGTACTTC. The genes are TRBV18 and TRBJ2-7, with TRBD1 identical over 7 bases. This CDR3 spans 14 amino acids. In germline, CDR1 is KGHSH, CDR2 LQKENI. With 4 bases clipped from V and 2 bases from J, the junction kept 5 bases outside the gene matches.

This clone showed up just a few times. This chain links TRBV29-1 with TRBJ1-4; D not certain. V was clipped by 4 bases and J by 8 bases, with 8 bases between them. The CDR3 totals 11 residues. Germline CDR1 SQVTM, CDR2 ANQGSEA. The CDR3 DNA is TGCAGCGTTGGAGGAGAGGAAAAACTGTTTTTT. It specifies CSVGGEEKLFF. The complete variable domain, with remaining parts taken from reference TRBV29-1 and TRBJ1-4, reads SAVISQKPSRDICQRGTSLTIQCQVDSQVTMMFWYRQQPGQSLTLIATANQGSEATYESGFVIDKFPISRPNLTFSTLTVSNMSPEDSSIYLCSVGGEEKLFFGSGTQLSVL.

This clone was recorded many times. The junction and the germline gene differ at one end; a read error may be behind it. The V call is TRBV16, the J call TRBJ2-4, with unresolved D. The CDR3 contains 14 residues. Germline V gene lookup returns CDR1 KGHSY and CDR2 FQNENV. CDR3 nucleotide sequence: TGTGCCAGCAACCAAGCGCTAGATGTTAACATTCAGTACTTC. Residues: CASNQALDVNIQYF.

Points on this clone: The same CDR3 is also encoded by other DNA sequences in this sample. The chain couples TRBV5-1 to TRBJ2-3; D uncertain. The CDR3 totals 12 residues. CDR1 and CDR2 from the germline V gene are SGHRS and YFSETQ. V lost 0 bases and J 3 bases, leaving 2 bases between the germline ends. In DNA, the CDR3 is TGCGCCAGCAGCTTGGAGACAGATACGCAGTATTTT. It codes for CASSLETDTQYF.

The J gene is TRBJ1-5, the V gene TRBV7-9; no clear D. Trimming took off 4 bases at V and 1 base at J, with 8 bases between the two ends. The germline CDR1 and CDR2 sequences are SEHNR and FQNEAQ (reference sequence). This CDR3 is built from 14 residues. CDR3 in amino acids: CASSYDESNQPQHF. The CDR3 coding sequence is TGTGCCAGCAGCTACGACGAGAGCAATCAGCCCCAGCATTTT.

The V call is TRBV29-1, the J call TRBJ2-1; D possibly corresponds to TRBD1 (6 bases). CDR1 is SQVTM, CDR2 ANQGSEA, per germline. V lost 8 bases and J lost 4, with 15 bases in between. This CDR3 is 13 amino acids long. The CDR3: CSWGHTRYNEQFF. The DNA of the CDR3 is TGCAGCTGGGGGCACACCCGATACAATGAGCAGTTCTTC.

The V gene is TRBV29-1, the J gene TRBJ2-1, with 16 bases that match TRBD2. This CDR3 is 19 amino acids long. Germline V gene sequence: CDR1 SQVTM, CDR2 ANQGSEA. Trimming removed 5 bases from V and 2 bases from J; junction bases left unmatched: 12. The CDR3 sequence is CSVTSAGTSGGAAYNEQFF. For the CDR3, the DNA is TGCAGCGTTACCTCCGCCGGGACTAGCGGGGGGGCGGCCTACAATGAGCAGTTCTTC.

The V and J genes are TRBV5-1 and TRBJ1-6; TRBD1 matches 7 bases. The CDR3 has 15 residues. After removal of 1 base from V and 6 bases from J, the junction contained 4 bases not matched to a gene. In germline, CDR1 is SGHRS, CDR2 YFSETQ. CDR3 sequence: CASSLPGGGNSPLHF. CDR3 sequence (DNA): TGCGCCAGCAGCTTGCCAGGGGGTGGTAATTCACCCCTCCACTTT.

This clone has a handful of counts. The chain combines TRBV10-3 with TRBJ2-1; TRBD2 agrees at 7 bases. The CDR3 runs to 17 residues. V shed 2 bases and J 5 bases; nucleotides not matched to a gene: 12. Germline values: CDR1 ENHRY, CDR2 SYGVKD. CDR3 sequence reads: CAISETAVAGENNEQFF. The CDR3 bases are TGTGCCATCAGTGAGACGGCTGTTGCGGGGGAGAACAATGAGCAGTTCTTC.

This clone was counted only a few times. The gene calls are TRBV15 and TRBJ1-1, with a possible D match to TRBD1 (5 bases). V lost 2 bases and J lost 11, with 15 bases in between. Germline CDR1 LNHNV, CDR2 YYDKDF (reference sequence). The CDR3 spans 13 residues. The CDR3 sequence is CATSRPDSLAAFF. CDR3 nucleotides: TGTGCCACCAGCAGACCCGACAGCCTGGCGGCTTTCTTT.

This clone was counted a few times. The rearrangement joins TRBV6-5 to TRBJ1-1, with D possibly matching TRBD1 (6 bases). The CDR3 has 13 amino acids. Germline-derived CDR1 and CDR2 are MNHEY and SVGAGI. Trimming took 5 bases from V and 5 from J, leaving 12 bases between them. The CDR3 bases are TGTGCCAGCAGTCTGGACAGACGGACTGAAGCTTTCTTT. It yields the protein CASSLDRRTEAFF.

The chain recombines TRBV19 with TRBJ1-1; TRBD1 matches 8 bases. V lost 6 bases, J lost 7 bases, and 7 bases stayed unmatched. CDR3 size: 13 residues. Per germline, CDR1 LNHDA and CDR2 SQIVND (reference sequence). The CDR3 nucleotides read TGTGCCAGTAGACCGGGACAGGACCTTGAAGCTTTCTTT. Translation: CASRPGQDLEAFF.

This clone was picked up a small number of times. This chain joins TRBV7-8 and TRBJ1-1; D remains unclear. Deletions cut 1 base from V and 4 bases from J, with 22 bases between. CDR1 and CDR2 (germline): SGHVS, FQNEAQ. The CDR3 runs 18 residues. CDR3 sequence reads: CASSLVKGRRGILTEAFF. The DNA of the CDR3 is TGTGCCAGCAGCTTAGTAAAGGGTCGTCGAGGGATACTCACTGAAGCTTTCTTT. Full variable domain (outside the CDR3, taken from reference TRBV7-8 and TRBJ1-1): GAGVSQSPRYKVAKRGQDVALRCDPISGHVSLFWYQQALGQGPEFLTYFQNEAQLDKSGLPSDRFFAERPEGSVSTLKIQRTQQEDSAVYLCASSLVKGRRGILTEAFFGQGTRLTVV.

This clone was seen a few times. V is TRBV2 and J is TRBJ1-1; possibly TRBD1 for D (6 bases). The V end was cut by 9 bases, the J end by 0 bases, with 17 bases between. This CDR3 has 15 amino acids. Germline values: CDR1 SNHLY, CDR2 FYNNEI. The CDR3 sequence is CASCRPGVMNTEAFF. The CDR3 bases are TGTGCCAGTTGTCGTCCAGGGGTTATGAACACTGAAGCTTTCTTT.

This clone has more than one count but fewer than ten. CDR3 nucleotide sequence: TGTGCCAGCAGGTCATTCTTCTATGGCTACACCTTC. Translated, it gives CASRSFFYGYTF. This chain uses TRBV28 with TRBJ1-2; no firm D call. Germline loops: CDR1 MDHEN, CDR2 SYDVKM. V lost 6 bases and J 4 bases, leaving 9 bases between the germline ends. There are 12 residues in the CDR3.

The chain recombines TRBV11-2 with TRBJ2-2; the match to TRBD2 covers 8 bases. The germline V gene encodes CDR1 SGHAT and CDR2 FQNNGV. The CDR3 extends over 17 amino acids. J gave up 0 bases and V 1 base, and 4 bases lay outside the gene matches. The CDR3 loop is CASSLVLAGANTGELFF. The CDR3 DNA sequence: TGTGCCAGCAGCTTAGTTCTAGCGGGCGCGAACACCGGGGAGCTGTTTTTT. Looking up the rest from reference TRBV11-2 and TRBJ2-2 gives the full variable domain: EAGVAQSPRYKIIEKRQSVAFWCNPISGHATLYWYQQILGQGPKLLIQFQNNGVVDDSQLPKDRFSAERLKGVDSTLKIQPAKLEDSAVYLCASSLVLAGANTGELFFGEGSRLTVL.

CDR3 region: CASSLDGVGSQYF. The CDR3 DNA reads as TGCGCCAGCAGCTTGGACGGGGTAGGGTCCCAGTACTTC. The chain combines TRBV5-1 with TRBJ2-5, with a tentative D call TRBD2 (5 bases). V was pared by 0 bases and J by 9 bases, with 12 bases between. CDR1 is SGHRS and CDR2 is YFSETQ in the germline V gene. The CDR3 sequence is 13 residues long. Filled out from reference TRBV5-1 and TRBJ2-5, the complete variable domain reads KAGVTQTPRYLIKTRGQQVTLSCSPISGHRSVSWYQQTPGQGLQFLFEYFSETQRNKGNFPGRFSGRQFSNSRSEMNVSTLELGDSALYLCASSLDGVGSQYFGPGTRLLVL.

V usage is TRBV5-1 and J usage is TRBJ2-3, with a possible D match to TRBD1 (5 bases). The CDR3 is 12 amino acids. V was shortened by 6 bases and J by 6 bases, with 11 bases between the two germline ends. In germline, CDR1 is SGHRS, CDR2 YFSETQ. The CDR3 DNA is TGCGCCAGCAAGGCAGGGTCGGATACGCAGTATTTT. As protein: CASKAGSDTQYF.